This T cell receptor (beta chain) came from a study of T cell responses to AZD1222 COVID-19 vaccine. General study results and limits: Rises in breadth and depth of Spike-specific TCRs came after two AZD1222 doses. Researchers took repertoire samples only after the peak T cell response had come. Among those given AZD1222, only six were seropositive at baseline. The sample set comprised mostly white British donors with more females, and clonal diversity was possibly underestimated.

Produced via immunoSEQ multiplex PCR; TCRdb's table is partial and in-frame only. The sample contains about 140,000 clones, about 93% of which appear only once. About this clone itself: The antigen is undetermined.

Per the germline V gene, CDR1 is LGHNA and CDR2 is YNFKEQ. The CDR3 is 15 amino acids. Trimming pared 0 bases from V and 7 bases from J, leaving 15 bases between. The clonotype comes from an adult in good health. The chain is built from TRBV4-2 and TRBJ1-2, with D hard to call. The sample here was peripheral blood, taken on day 0 of AZD1222 vaccination. In DNA, the CDR3 is TGTGCCAGCAGCCAAGAGGGTGGCAGGAATACTGGCTACACCTTC. Encoded protein: CASSQEGGRNTGYTF.